The 6 T cell receptor beta chains given below trace back to one sample, sequenced in a study of cytomegalovirus exposure and HLA in healthy donors. PCR primers comprised 60 Vbeta and 13 Jbeta primers. Sequenced by immunoSEQ multiplex PCR; TCRdb stores in-frame clones only, minus some. The sample includes under 200,000 clones, around 88% of them seen just once. Sequenced material: PBMCs. The receptors were gathered from a woman in her 30s in good health and CMV-seronegative.

The chain recombines TRBV4-1 with TRBJ2-7; D is perhaps TRBD2 (7 bases). The CDR3 consists of 15 residues. Trimming stripped 5 bases from V and 5 bases from J, with 19 bases between. Germline assignment: CDR1 MGHRA and CDR2 YSYEKL. This chain's CDR3 is CASSSRWGGRNEQYF. The DNA of the CDR3 is TGCGCCAGCAGCTCGCGTTGGGGGGGCCGTAACGAGCAGTACTTC.

The genes are TRBV18 and TRBJ1-1; the match to TRBD1 covers 7 bases. The J segment lost 1 base and the V segment lost 6 bases, leaving 14 bases of the junction unmatched. The CDR3 length is 17 residues. CDR1 is KGHSH and CDR2 is LQKENI in the germline V gene. DNA of the CDR3: TGTGCCAGCTCCTCCCAACAGGGGATCCCCGAGAACACTGAAGCTTTCTTT. Translating gives CASSSQQGIPENTEAFF.

The chain carries TRBV7-6 and TRBJ1-4, with TRBD1 matching 10 bases. The germline gives CDR1 SGHVS, CDR2 FNYEAQ. V gave up 5 bases and J gave up 6 bases; unmatched junction bases: 6. CDR3 length: 15 amino acids. CDR3 sequence: CASSDTGQGYEKLFF. The DNA for the CDR3 is TGTGCCAGCAGCGACACGGGACAGGGGTATGAAAAACTGTTTTTT.

The chain carries TRBV2 and TRBJ2-7; the match to TRBD2 covers 16 bases. The germline V gene has CDR1 SNHLY and CDR2 FYNNEI. CDR3 length: 17 residues. V shed 6 bases, J shed 4 bases, and the junction held 9 bases outside the gene matches. CDR3 in amino acids: CASRSGTSGRARYEQYF. CDR3 nucleotides: TGTGCCAGCAGATCCGGGACTAGCGGGAGGGCCCGATACGAGCAGTACTTC.

The chain links TRBV7-9 to TRBJ1-2, with a possible D match to TRBD1 (5 bases). The CDR3 extends over 12 amino acids. The V end was cut by 8 bases, the J end by 8 bases, with 15 bases between. Germline CDR1 SEHNR, CDR2 FQNEAQ (reference sequence). CDR3 DNA sequence: TGTGCCAGCGGGGCAGATCATGGGGGCTACACCTTC. This codes for CASGADHGGYTF.

This sequence joins TRBV18 and TRBJ2-5; 12 bases fit TRBD2. The J call may be mistaken, given a closer DNA end match to TRBJ2-7. In germline, CDR1 is KGHSH, CDR2 LQKENI. This CDR3 has 18 amino acids. The CDR3 sequence: CASSPPLLAGGPIYEQYF. DNA for the CDR3: TGTGCCAGCTCACCACCCCTACTAGCGGGGGGCCCGATCTACGAGCAGTACTTC.